This entry lists 5 T cell receptor beta chains sequenced from one sample in a study of blood T cell repertoires in COVID-19. Here immunoSEQ multiplex PCR was the method, and the copy in TCRdb shows in-frame clones only, minus some. The table shows fewer than 250,000 clones, with around four fifths occurring only once. The sequencing input was peripheral blood. The receptors stem from a man aged 50-59 years with acute or convalescent COVID-19.

This clone showed up just a few times. The chain is built from TRBV6-5 and TRBJ1-6; D is ambiguous. Trimming pared 7 bases from V and 8 bases from J, leaving 15 bases between. CDR3 length equals 14 residues. Germline CDR1 MNHEY, CDR2 SVGAGI. The DNA for the CDR3 is TGTGCCAGCAAGAGGGTCCAATTGGATTCACCCCTCCACTTT. Translated: CASKRVQLDSPLHF.

The rearrangement joins TRBV18 to TRBJ1-5; D not certain. CDR1 and CDR2 (germline): KGHSH, LQKENI. V was pared by 2 bases and J by 1 base, with 6 bases between. The CDR3 is 14 residues long. The CDR3 reads CASSPVGSNQPQHF. The CDR3 bases are TGTGCCAGCTCACCAGTGGGCAGCAATCAGCCCCAGCATTTT.

The sample holds a few counts of this clone. The chain uses TRBV18 and TRBJ2-7; 8 bases align to TRBD1. The trim removed 3 bases at V and 2 bases at J, leaving 6 bases unmatched. Germline values: CDR1 KGHSH, CDR2 LQKENI. The CDR3 totals 15 residues. The CDR3 region has the DNA TGTGCCAGCTCACCTACAGGGGGAGACCCCTACGAGCAGTACTTC. It yields the protein CASSPTGGDPYEQYF. Filled out from reference TRBV18 and TRBJ2-7, the complete variable domain reads NAGVMQNPRHLVRRRGQEARLRCSPMKGHSHVYWYRQLPEEGLKFMVYLQKENIIDESGMPKERFSAEFPKEGPSILRIQQVVRGDSAAYFCASSPTGGDPYEQYFGPGTRLTVT.

The V and J genes are TRBV7-8 and TRBJ2-7; TRBD2 aligns across 7 bases. Losses at the gene ends were 6 bases for V and 7 bases for J; bases not matched to a gene: 12. Germline V gene lookup returns CDR1 SGHVS and CDR2 FQNEAQ. This CDR3 is 14 amino acids long. The CDR3 DNA is TGTGCCAGCAGTGAGTGGGACTATGCGGGAGAGCAGTACTTC. Translation: CASSEWDYAGEQYF.

The rearrangement joins TRBV10-3 to TRBJ2-1; 7 bases are a match to TRBD1. The CDR3 covers 15 residues. The germline V gene encodes CDR1 ENHRY and CDR2 SYGVKD. V shed 5 bases, J shed 8 bases, and the junction held 12 bases outside the gene matches. CDR3 sequence: CAISRTLQGMDEQFF. In nucleotides, the CDR3 is TGTGCCATCAGTAGAACCCTACAGGGGATGGATGAGCAGTTCTTC.